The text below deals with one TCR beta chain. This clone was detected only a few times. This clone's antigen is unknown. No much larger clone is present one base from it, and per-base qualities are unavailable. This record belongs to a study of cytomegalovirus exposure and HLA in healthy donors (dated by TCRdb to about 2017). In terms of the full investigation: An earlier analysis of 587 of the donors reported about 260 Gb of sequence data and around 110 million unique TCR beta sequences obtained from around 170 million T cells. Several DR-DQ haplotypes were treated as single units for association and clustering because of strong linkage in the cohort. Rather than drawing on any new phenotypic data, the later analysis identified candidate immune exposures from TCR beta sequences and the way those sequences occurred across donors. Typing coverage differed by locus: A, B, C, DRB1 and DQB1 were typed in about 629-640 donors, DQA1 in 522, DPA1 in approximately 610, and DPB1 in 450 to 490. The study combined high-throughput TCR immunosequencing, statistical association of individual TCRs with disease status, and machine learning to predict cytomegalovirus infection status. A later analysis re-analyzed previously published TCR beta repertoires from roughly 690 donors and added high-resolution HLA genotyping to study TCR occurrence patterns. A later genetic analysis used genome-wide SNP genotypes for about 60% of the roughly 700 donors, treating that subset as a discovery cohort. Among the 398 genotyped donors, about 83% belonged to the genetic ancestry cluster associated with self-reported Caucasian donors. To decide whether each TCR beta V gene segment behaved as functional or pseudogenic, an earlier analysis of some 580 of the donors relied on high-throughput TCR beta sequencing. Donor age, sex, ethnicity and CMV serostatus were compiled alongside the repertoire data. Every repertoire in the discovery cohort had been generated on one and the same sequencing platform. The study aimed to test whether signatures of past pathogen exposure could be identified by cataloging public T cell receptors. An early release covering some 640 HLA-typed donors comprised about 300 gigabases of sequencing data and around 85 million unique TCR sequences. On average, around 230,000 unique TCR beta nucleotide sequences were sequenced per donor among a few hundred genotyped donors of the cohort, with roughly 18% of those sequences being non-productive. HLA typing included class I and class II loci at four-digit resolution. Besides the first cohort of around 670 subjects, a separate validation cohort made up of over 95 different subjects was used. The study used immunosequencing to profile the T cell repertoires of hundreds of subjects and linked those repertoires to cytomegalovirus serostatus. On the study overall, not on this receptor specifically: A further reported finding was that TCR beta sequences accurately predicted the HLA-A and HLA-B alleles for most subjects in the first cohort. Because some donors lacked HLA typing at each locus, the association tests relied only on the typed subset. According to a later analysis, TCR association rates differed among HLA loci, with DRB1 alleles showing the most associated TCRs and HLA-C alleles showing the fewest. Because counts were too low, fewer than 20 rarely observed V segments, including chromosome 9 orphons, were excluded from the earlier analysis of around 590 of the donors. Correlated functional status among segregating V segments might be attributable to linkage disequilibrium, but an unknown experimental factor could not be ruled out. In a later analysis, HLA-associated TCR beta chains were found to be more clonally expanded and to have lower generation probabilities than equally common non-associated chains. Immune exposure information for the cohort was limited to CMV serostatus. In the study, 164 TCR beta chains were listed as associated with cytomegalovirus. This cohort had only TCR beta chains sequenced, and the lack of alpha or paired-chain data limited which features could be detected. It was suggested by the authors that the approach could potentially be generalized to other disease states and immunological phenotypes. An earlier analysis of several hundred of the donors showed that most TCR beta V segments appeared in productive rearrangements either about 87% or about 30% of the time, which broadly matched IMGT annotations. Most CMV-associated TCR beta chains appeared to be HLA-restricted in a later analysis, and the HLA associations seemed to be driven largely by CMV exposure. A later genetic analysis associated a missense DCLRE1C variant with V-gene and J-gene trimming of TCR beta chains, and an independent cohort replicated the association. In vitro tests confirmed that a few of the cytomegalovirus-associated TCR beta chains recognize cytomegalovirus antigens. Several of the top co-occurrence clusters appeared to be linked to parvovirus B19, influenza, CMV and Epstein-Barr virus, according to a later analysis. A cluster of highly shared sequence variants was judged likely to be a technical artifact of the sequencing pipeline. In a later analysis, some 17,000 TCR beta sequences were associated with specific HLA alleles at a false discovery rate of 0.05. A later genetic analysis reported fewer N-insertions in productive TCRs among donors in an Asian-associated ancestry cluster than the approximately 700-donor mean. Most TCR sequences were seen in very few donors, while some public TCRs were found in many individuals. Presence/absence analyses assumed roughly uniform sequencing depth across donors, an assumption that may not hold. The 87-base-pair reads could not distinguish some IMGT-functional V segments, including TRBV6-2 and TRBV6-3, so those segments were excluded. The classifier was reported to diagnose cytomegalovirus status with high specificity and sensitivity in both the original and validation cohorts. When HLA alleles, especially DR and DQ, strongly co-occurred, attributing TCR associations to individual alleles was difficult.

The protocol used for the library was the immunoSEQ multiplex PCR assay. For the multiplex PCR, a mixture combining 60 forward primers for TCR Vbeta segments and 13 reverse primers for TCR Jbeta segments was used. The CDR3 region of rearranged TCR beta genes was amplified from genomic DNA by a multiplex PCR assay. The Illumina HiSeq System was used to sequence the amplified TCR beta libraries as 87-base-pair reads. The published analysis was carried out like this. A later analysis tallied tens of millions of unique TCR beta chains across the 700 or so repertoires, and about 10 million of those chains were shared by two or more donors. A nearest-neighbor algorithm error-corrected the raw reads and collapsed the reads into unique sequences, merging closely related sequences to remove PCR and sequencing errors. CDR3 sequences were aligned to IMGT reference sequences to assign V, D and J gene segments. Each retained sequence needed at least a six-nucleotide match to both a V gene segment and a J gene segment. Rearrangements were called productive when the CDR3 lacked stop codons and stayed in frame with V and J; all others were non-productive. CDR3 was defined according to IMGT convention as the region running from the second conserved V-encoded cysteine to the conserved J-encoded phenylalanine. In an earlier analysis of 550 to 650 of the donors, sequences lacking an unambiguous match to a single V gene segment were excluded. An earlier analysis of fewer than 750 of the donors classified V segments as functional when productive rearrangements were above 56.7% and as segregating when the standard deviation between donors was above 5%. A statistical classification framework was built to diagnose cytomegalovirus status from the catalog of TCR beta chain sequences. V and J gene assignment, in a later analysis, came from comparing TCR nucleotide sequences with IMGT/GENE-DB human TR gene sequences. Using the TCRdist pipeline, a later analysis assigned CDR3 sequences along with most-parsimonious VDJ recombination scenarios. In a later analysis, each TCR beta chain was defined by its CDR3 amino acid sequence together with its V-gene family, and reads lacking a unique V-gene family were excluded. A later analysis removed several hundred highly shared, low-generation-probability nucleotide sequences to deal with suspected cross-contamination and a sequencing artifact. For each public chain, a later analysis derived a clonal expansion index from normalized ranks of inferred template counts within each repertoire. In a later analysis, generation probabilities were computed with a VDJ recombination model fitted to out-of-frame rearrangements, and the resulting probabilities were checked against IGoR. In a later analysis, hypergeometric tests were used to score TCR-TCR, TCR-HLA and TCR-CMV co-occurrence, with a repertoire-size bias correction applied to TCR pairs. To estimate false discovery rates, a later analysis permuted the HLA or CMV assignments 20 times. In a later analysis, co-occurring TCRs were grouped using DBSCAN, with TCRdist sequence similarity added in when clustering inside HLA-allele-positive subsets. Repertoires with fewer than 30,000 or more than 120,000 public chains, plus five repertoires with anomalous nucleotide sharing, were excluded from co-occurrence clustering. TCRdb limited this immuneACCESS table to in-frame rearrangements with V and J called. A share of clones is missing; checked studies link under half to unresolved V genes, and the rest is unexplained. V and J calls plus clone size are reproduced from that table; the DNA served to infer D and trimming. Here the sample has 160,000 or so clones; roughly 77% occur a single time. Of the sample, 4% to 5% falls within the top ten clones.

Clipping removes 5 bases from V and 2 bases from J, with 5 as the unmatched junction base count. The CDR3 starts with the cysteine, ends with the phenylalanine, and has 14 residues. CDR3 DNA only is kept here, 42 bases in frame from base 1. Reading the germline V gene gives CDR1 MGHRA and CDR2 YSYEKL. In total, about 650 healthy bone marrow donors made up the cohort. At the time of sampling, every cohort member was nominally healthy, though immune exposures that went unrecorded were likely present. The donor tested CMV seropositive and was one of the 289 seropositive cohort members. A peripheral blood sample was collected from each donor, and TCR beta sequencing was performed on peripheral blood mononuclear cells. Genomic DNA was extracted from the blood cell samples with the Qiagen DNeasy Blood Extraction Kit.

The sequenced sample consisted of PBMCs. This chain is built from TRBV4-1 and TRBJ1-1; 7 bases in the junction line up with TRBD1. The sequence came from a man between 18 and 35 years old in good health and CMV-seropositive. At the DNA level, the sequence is TGCGCCAGCAGCTCCCGGACAGGCAACACTGAAGCTTTCTTT. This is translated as CASSSRTGNTEAFF.